This T cell receptor beta chain appears in the sequencing data of a study of CD8+ T cells in alopecia areata. About the research overall: Treated patients were given 5 to 10 mg oral tofacitinib twice daily.

Trimming took off 6 bases at V and 0 bases at J, with 20 bases between the two ends. The CDR3 totals 17 residues. Germline CDR1 is SGHTA and CDR2 is FQGTGA. Broader study findings: In blood and scalp, many expanded lesional clones persisted during tofacitinib.

Treatment given: oral pan-JAK inhibitor, 5-10 mg twice daily. Individuals with alopecia areata gave both lesional scalp punch biopsies and peripheral blood for collection. To note about this clone: The target antigen is unknown.

Sequencing templates came from extracted RNA that was reverse transcribed into cDNA. The repertoire was sequenced with immunoSEQ multiplex PCR; TCRdb's copy has only in-frame clones and lacks some. Of about 270,000 clones in the sample, 45% to 70% were seen once. This chain connects TRBV7-3 to TRBJ1-2, with a weak D call TRBD1 (5 bases). The source of this sequence is a human donor with alopecia areata. The sample consisted of CD4+ T cells sorted from blood, taken around week 54, from a patient treated with tofacitinib. CDR3 amino acids: CASRSIILQGSNYGYTF. Written as DNA, the CDR3 is TGTGCCAGCAGATCAATTATACTCCAGGGTTCTAACTATGGCTACACCTTC. The variable domain in full, with the rest retrieved from reference TRBV7-3 and TRBJ1-2, is GAGVSQTPSNKVTEKGKYVELRCDPISGHTALYWYRQSLGQGPEFLIYFQGTGAADDSGLPNDRFFAVRPEGSVSTLKIQRTERGDSAVYLCASRSIILQGSNYGYTFGSGTRLTVV.